The 31 T cell receptor beta chains presented below share a single source sample, sequenced in a study of response to subunit inactivated influenza vaccine. TCRdb passed the RT-PCR reads through MiXCR, listing each CDR3 protein once. The profile covers about 610,000 distinct CDR3 sequences, with 12% to 15% appearing a single time and around 10% taken by the ten largest. The sample here was PBMCs from blood, taken 11 to 12 days after vaccination. These receptors all stem from a man between 50 and 59 years old who received an inactivated influenza vaccine.

The chain is built from TRBV27 and TRBJ2-3, with 8 bases fitting TRBD1. CDR1 is MNHEY and CDR2 is SMNVEV in the germline V gene (reference sequence). Trimming took 5 bases from V and 2 from J; bases not matched to a gene: 6. The CDR3 is made up of 15 amino acids. The CDR3 here is CASSVDRGFTDTQYF. The CDR3 DNA sequence: TGTGCCAGCAGTGTAGACAGGGGCTTCACAGATACGCAGTATTTT.

The rearrangement links TRBV20-1 to TRBJ2-3; D may be TRBD1 (6 bases). The CDR3 loop spans 15 amino acids. V gave up 3 bases and J gave up 3 bases, with 16 bases separating them. Germline V gives CDR1 DFQATT, CDR2 SNEGSKA (reference sequence). For the CDR3, the DNA is TGCAGTGCTAGGTCACAGGCAAGGGGGACAGATACGCAGTATTTT. Amino acids: CSARSQARGTDTQYF.

Only a few counts were recorded for this clonotype. This sequence joins TRBV27 and TRBJ2-7; TRBD1 agrees at 7 bases. CDR1 and CDR2 from the germline V gene are MNHEY and SMNVEV (reference sequence). CDR3 length: 12 residues. J gave up 6 bases and V 6 bases, and 5 bases lay outside the gene matches. CDR3 loop: CASSPDRVEQYF. CDR3 coding DNA: TGTGCCAGCAGCCCCGACAGGGTCGAGCAGTACTTC.

The chain recombines TRBV6-1 with TRBJ2-6, with D unclear. V shed 7 bases and J shed 1 base, with 8 bases lying between them. The germline V gene has CDR1 MNHNS and CDR2 SASEGT. CDR3 size: 14 residues. The CDR3 spells CASTPASGANVLTF. CDR3 nucleotide sequence: TGTGCCAGCACCCCAGCATCTGGGGCCAACGTCCTGACTTTC.

This clonotype was detected a few times. The chain links TRBV5-1 to TRBJ1-6, with D maybe TRBD1 (5 bases). This CDR3 is 15 amino acids long. V dropped 4 bases and J dropped 7 bases, with 15 bases sitting between them. Germline CDR1 reads SGHRS; CDR2 reads YFSETQ. The CDR3 region has the DNA TGCGCCAGCAGCGACGATCCAGGGTCGAATTCACCCCTCCACTTT. Translation: CASSDDPGSNSPLHF.

The chain has TRBV18 and TRBJ1-2, with 7 bases aligning to TRBD1. Germline V gene data show CDR1 as KGHSH and CDR2 as LQKENI. There are 15 residues in the CDR3. V was clipped by 3 bases and J by 0 bases; unmatched bases: 4. CDR3 region: CASSPETGSNYGYTF. The CDR3 coding sequence is TGTGCCAGCTCACCCGAGACAGGGTCTAACTATGGCTACACCTTC.

This clonotype was counted between two and nine times. The rearrangement links TRBV11-2 to TRBJ2-1; no reliable D call. CDR3 size: 15 residues. Germline V gives CDR1 SGHAT, CDR2 FQNNGV. Trimming removed 5 bases at V and 6 bases at J, with 17 bases between. This CDR3 reads CASSPPGRRRNEQFF. In DNA, the CDR3 is TGTGCCAGCAGCCCCCCCGGGCGAAGGCGCAATGAGCAGTTCTTC. The variable domain in full, with the rest retrieved from reference TRBV11-2 and TRBJ2-1, is EAGVAQSPRYKIIEKRQSVAFWCNPISGHATLYWYQQILGQGPKLLIQFQNNGVVDDSQLPKDRFSAERLKGVDSTLKIQPAKLEDSAVYLCASSPPGRRRNEQFFGPGTRLTVL.

CDR3 loop: CASSLTRGAETQYF. In DNA form, the CDR3 reads TGTGCCAGCAGTCTGACTAGGGGCGCAGAGACCCAGTACTTC. The chain combines TRBV12-3 or TRBV12-4 with TRBJ2-5, with D possibly matching TRBD2 (6 bases). The length of the CDR3 is 14 residues. Trimming took off 5 bases at V and 4 bases at J, with 14 bases between the two ends.

V usage is TRBV11-3 and J usage is TRBJ2-7; the match to TRBD2 covers 8 bases. Looked up from germline, CDR1 is SGHNT and CDR2 is YENEEA. The CDR3 covers 13 residues. J lost 5 bases, V lost 5 bases, and 5 bases had no gene match. CDR3 loop: CASSPGLEDEQYF. Written as DNA, the CDR3 is TGTGCCAGCAGCCCGGGACTAGAGGACGAGCAGTACTTC.

This chain links TRBV12-3 or TRBV12-4 with TRBJ2-7; 11 nucleotides agree with TRBD2. V dropped 5 bases and J dropped 0; count of bases not matched to a gene: 9. The CDR3 extends over 17 amino acids. The CDR3 DNA reads as TGTGCCAGCAGTGTGGGGCTAGCGGGGGGCAGCTCCTACGAGCAGTACTTC. This sequence encodes CASSVGLAGGSSYEQYF.

This clonotype was seen only a few times. The V gene is TRBV4-3, the J gene TRBJ2-3, with 10 bases that match TRBD1. In germline, CDR1 is LGHNA, CDR2 YSLEER. V lost 2 bases and J lost 1; bases outside the gene matches: 12. This CDR3 is 19 amino acids long. This CDR3 reads CASSQSGRTGGVGTDTQYF. The CDR3 region has the DNA TGCGCCAGCAGCCAATCAGGGAGGACAGGGGGAGTTGGCACAGATACGCAGTATTTT.

As concerns this clonotype: One base away lies a much larger clone, so this may be a sequencing read error. The J gene is TRBJ2-7, the V gene TRBV7-8, with D unresolved. The CDR3 is 13 amino acids. CDR1 is SGHVS and CDR2 is FQNEAQ in the germline V gene. The V and J ends lost 2 bases and 5 bases respectively, with 10 bases between them. The CDR3 here is CASSLSGLDEQYF. In DNA, the CDR3 is TGTGCCAGCAGCTTAAGTGGGCTGGACGAGCAGTACTTC.

The table lists this clonotype with many counts. The chain links TRBV20-1 to TRBJ2-7; maybe TRBD1 (6 bases). CDR1 and CDR2 (germline): DFQATT, SNEGSKA (reference sequence). The CDR3 loop spans 13 amino acids. V was pared by 7 bases and J by 4 bases, with 17 bases between. Here the CDR3 reads CSGTPGQIYEQYF. CDR3 nucleotides: TGCAGTGGTACACCGGGACAAATTTACGAGCAGTACTTC.

This clonotype was recorded at least ten times. The J gene is TRBJ2-7, the V gene TRBV5-1, with TRBD2 as a possible D gene (6 bases). From germline, CDR1 is SGHRS and CDR2 YFSETQ. The V end was cut by 4 bases, the J end by 2 bases, with 10 bases between. The CDR3 spans 13 residues. DNA for the CDR3: TGCGCCAGCAGCGAGGGACTGACCTACGAGCAGTACTTC. This encodes CASSEGLTYEQYF.

Remarks on this clonotype: The junction and the germline gene differ at one end; a read error may be behind it. This sequence joins TRBV7-8 and TRBJ2-7, with D hard to call. The V gene's germline CDR1 is SGHVS and CDR2 FQNEAQ. The CDR3 has 14 residues. CDR3 sequence (DNA): TGTGCCAGCAGCTTAGAAAGACACCTCTACGAACAGTACTTC. Residues: CASSLERHLYEQYF.

This chain uses TRBV10-3 with TRBJ2-5; the match to TRBD2 covers 10 bases. V shed 4 bases and J 1 base; nucleotides not matched to a gene: 6. The germline CDR1 and CDR2 sequences are ENHRY and SYGVKD. The CDR3 consists of 16 residues. Here the CDR3 reads CAISGHLAGGQETQYF. The CDR3 coding sequence is TGTGCCATCAGTGGACACTTAGCGGGGGGCCAAGAGACCCAGTACTTC.

The table lists this clonotype with a few counts. The chain joins TRBV5-1 to TRBJ2-6; 9 nucleotides align to TRBD2. V was clipped by 0 bases and J by 0 bases; unmatched bases: 10. The CDR3 runs to 20 residues. Germline V gene data show CDR1 as SGHRS and CDR2 as YFSETQ. The CDR3 sequence is CASSLAVAGAFSSGANVLTF. In DNA form, the CDR3 reads TGCGCCAGCAGCTTGGCGGTAGCGGGAGCCTTTAGCTCTGGGGCCAACGTCCTGACTTTC.

This clonotype has at least ten counts. CDR3 in amino acids: CASSLAGDTYEQYF. DNA of the CDR3: TGTGCCAGCAGCTTAGCGGGGGACACCTACGAGCAGTACTTC. The genes are TRBV7-2 and TRBJ2-7, with TRBD1 as a possible D gene (6 bases). Between the trimmed V and J ends, which lost 0 bases and 2 bases, there was a span of 8 bases. The CDR3 is made up of 14 amino acids. In germline, CDR1 is SGHTA, CDR2 FQGNSA. The entire variable domain, with the rest obtained from reference TRBV7-2 and TRBJ2-7, is as follows: GAGVSQSPSNKVTEKGKDVELRCDPISGHTALYWYRQSLGQGLEFLIYFQGNSAPDKSGLPSDRFSAERTGGSVSTLTIQRTQQEDSAVYLCASSLAGDTYEQYFGPGTRLTVT.

This clonotype was observed a handful of times. The chain employs TRBV20-1 and TRBJ2-7, with D unresolved. V was pared by 1 base and J by 6 bases, with 10 bases between. Germline CDR1 is DFQATT and CDR2 is SNEGSKA (reference sequence). The CDR3 is made up of 12 amino acids. DNA of the CDR3: TGCAGTGCTAGAGGGGTTATTGGCGAGCAGTACTTC. Its protein product is CSARGVIGEQYF.

This clonotype was observed a handful of times. This chain connects TRBV20-1 to TRBJ1-2, with TRBD1 matching over 7 bases. The V and J ends lost 6 bases and 2 bases, in that order; junction bases with no gene match: 6. CDR3 length: 13 amino acids. Per germline, CDR1 DFQATT and CDR2 SNEGSKA (reference sequence). The CDR3 loop is CSARTGQNYGYTF. CDR3 nucleotides: TGCAGTGCCCGAACGGGACAGAACTATGGCTACACCTTC.

This clonotype was detected ten times or more. The CDR3 reads CSALSEGVQQETQYF. The CDR3 bases are TGCAGTGCTCTCTCTGAGGGAGTCCAGCAAGAGACCCAGTACTTC. The chain employs TRBV20-1 and TRBJ2-5, with TRBD2 as a possible D gene (5 bases). The CDR3 has 15 amino acids. Per the germline V gene, CDR1 is DFQATT and CDR2 is SNEGSKA (reference sequence). Trimming left V 5 bases short and J 2 bases short, with 18 bases between.

In its sample, this clonotype was seen a few times. V and J are TRBV6-2 or TRBV6-3 and TRBJ2-7; D is unresolved. Germline V lookup: CDR1 MNHEY, CDR2 SVGEGT. CDR3 length: 14 amino acids. The germline V and J ends were trimmed by 0 bases and 4 bases, with 10 bases remaining between them. CDR3 sequence: CASSYSIGSYEQYF. The CDR3 nucleotides are TGTGCCAGCAGTTACTCGATTGGGTCTTACGAGCAGTACTTC.

This clonotype was observed many times. J is TRBJ2-1 and V is TRBV29-1; 9 positions match TRBD1. Germline V lookup: CDR1 SQVTM, CDR2 ANQGSEA. The V segment lost 7 bases and the J segment 7 bases; nucleotides outside the gene matches: 5. The CDR3 has 12 residues. The CDR3 DNA reads TGCAGCGCCAACAGGGGGCCTAATGAGCAGTTCTTC. Translating it yields CSANRGPNEQFF.

J is TRBJ2-2 and V is TRBV4-3, with D hard to call. The V and J ends lost 0 bases and 6 bases respectively, with 11 bases between them. The V gene's germline CDR1 is LGHNA and CDR2 YSLEER. The CDR3 consists of 15 residues. The CDR3 sequence is CASSQDRLYPGELFF. In DNA form, the CDR3 reads TGCGCCAGCAGCCAAGACAGACTTTATCCCGGGGAGCTGTTTTTT.

The sample holds a few counts of this clonotype. The CDR3 is CSASQGGNTGELFF. As DNA, the CDR3 is TGCAGCGCCAGCCAGGGAGGGAACACCGGGGAGCTGTTTTTT. This sequence joins TRBV29-1 and TRBJ2-2; D possibly corresponds to TRBD2 (6 bases). This CDR3 spans 14 amino acids. The V gene's germline CDR1 is SQVTM and CDR2 ANQGSEA. The germline V and J ends were trimmed by 7 bases and 1 base, with 13 bases remaining between them.

This sequence joins TRBV7-2 and TRBJ1-5, with a tentative D call TRBD1 (5 bases). V was trimmed by 0 bases and J by 3 bases, leaving 9 bases between them. This CDR3 is 15 amino acids long. In germline, CDR1 is SGHTA, CDR2 FQGNSA. In nucleotides, the CDR3 is TGTGCCAGCAGCTTAGCTTCAGGGACCAATCAGCCCCAGCATTTT. Protein sequence: CASSLASGTNQPQHF.

The chain recombines TRBV6-5 with TRBJ2-1, with 11 bases identical to TRBD2. V shed 7 bases and J 5 bases; nucleotides not matched to a gene: 7. Germline lookup yields CDR1 MNHEY and CDR2 SVGAGI. CDR3 length: 15 residues. The CDR3 sequence is CASKILAGVHNEQFF. DNA for the CDR3: TGTGCCAGCAAGATACTAGCGGGAGTCCACAATGAGCAGTTCTTC.

V gene TRBV20-1 combines with J gene TRBJ2-7; no definite D call. The CDR3 is 13 amino acids. CDR1 and CDR2 (germline): DFQATT, SNEGSKA (reference sequence). Trimming stripped 3 bases from V and 0 bases from J, with 9 bases between. This CDR3 is CSASTGRSYEQYF. CDR3 nucleotide sequence: TGCAGTGCTAGTACGGGCCGCTCCTACGAGCAGTACTTC.

The table lists this clonotype with a count of one. The junction differs from germline at one of its ends, possibly a read error. This rearrangement joins TRBV7-9 to TRBJ2-1; possible D gene TRBD1, 5 bases. CDR3 length: 13 residues. The germline gives CDR1 SEHNR, CDR2 FQNEAQ (reference sequence). The DNA of the CDR3 is TGTACCAGCAGCTTAAGGGGAAACAATGAGCAGTTCTTC. Protein product: CTSSLRGNNEQFF.

The chain employs TRBV7-2 and TRBJ2-5, with D tentatively TRBD2 (6 bases). The CDR3 extends over 16 amino acids. V was trimmed by 1 base and J by 5 bases, leaving 17 bases between them. In germline, CDR1 is SGHTA, CDR2 FQGNSA. CDR3: CASSLGSAGGAETQYF. CDR3 sequence (DNA): TGTGCCAGCAGCTTAGGTTCGGCCGGGGGTGCCGAGACCCAGTACTTC.

The sample holds many counts of this clonotype. The chain has TRBV12-3 or TRBV12-4 and TRBJ2-3, with no clear D. There are 12 residues in the CDR3. The germline V and J ends were trimmed by 10 bases and 1 base, with 9 bases remaining between them. Here the CDR3 DNA reads TGTGCCACCTCTTGGGGCACAGATACGCAGTATTTT. Translated: CATSWGTDTQYF.